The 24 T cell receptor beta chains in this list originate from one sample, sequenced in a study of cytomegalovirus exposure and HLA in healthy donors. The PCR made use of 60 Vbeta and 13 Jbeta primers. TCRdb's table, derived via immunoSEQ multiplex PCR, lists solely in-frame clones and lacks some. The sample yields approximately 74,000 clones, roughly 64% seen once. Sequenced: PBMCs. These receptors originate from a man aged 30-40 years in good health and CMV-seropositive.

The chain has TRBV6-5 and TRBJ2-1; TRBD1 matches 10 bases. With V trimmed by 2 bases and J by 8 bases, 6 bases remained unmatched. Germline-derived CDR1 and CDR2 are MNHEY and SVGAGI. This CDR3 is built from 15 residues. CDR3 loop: CASSYVDRGGDEQFF. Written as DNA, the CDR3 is TGTGCCAGCAGTTACGTGGACAGGGGGGGCGATGAGCAGTTCTTC.

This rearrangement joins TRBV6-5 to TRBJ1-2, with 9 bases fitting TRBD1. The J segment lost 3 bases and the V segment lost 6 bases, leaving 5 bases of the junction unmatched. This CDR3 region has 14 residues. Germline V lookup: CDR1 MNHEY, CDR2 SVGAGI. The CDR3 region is CASRSTGGYYGYTF. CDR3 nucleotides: TGTGCCAGCAGATCGACAGGGGGGTACTATGGCTACACCTTC.

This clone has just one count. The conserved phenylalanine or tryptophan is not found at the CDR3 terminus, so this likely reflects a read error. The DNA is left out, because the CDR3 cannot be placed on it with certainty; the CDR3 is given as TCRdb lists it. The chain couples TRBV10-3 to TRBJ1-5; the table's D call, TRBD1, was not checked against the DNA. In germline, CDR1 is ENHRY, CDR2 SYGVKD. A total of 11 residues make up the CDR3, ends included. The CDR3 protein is CATQWGGQGAN.

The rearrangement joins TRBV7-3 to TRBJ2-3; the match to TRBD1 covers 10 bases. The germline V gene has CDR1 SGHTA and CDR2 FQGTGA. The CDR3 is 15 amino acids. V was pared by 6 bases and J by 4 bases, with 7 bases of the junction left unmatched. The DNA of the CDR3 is TGTGCCAGCAGTCGACAGGGGGCGCGACCAGATACGCAGTATTTT. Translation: CASSRQGARPDTQYF.

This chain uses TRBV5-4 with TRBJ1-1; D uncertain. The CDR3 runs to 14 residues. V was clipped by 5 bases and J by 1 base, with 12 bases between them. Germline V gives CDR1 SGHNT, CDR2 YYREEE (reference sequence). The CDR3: CASSPGSANTEAFF. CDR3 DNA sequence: TGTGCCAGCAGTCCGGGGTCAGCGAACACTGAAGCTTTCTTT.

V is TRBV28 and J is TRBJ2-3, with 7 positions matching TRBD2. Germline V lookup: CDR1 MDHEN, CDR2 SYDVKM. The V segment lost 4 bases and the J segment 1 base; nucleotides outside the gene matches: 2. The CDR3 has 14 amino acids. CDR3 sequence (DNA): TGTGCCAGCAGTTGGGCGGGAGGCACAGATACGCAGTATTTT. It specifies CASSWAGGTDTQYF.

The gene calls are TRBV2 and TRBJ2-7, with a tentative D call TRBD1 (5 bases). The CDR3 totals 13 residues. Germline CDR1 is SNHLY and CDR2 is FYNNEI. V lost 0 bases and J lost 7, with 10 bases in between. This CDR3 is CASSEARVGEQYF. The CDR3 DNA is TGTGCCAGCAGTGAAGCCAGGGTGGGGGAGCAGTACTTC.

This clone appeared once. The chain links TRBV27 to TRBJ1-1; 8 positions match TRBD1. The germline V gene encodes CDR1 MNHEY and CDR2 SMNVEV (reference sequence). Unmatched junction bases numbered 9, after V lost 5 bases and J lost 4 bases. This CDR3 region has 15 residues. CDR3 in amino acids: CASSITGGIGTEAFF. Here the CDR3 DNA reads TGTGCCAGCAGTATTACAGGGGGAATAGGCACTGAAGCTTTCTTT.

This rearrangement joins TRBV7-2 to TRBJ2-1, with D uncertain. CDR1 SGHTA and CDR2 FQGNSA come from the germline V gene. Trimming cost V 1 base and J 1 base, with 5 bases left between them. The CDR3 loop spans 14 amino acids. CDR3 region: CASSLVGSYNEQFF. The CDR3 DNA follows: TGTGCCAGCAGCTTAGTCGGGTCCTACAATGAGCAGTTCTTC.

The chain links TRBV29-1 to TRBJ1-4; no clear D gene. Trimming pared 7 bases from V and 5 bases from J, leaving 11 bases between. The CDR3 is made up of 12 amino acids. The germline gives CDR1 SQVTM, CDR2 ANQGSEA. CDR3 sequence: CSGGSGNEKLFF. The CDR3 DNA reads TGCAGCGGAGGGAGCGGGAATGAAAAACTGTTTTTT.

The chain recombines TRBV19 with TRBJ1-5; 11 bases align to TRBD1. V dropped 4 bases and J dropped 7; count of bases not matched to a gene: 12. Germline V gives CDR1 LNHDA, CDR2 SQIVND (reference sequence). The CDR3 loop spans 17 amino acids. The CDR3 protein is CASSTGTGTGGDQPQHF. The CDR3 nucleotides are TGTGCCAGTAGTACTGGGACGGGGACAGGGGGGGACCAGCCCCAGCATTTT.

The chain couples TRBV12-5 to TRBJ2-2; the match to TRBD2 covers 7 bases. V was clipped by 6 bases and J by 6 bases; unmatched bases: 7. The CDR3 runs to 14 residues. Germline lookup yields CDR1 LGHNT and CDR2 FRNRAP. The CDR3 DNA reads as TGTGCTAGTGGCTTTAGTGCGGGAGCCGGGGAGCTGTTTTTT. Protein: CASGFSAGAGELFF.

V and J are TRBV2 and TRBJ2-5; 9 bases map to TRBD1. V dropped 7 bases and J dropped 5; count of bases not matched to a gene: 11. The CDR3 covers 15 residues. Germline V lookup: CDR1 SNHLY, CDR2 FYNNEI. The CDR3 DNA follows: TGTGCCAGCAATACAGGACAGGGGAGGATGGAGACCCAGTACTTC. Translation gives CASNTGQGRMETQYF.

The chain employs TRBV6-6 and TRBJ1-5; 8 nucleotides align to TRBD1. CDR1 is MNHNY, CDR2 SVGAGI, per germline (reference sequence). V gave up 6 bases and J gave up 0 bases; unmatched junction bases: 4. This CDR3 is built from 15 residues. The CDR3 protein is CASRDRASSNQPQHF. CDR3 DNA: TGTGCCAGCAGGGACAGGGCTTCTAGCAATCAGCCCCAGCATTTT.

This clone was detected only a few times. The CDR3 DNA follows: TGCGCCAGCAGCAAGACTAGCGGGACCACAGATACGCAGTATTTT. This gives the protein CASSKTSGTTDTQYF. The chain is built from TRBV5-1 and TRBJ2-3; 11 positions match TRBD2. The trim removed 4 bases at V and 2 bases at J, leaving 3 bases unmatched. The CDR3 extends over 15 amino acids. The germline gives CDR1 SGHRS, CDR2 YFSETQ.

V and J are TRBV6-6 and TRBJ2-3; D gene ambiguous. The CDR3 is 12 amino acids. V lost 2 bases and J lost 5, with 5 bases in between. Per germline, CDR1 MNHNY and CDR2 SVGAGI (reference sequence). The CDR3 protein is CASSYTGDTQYF. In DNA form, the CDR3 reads TGTGCCAGCAGTTACACGGGAGATACGCAGTATTTT.

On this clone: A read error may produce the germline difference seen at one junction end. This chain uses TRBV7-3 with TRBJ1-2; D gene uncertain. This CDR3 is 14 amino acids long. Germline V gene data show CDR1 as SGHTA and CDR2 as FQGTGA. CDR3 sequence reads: CASSPGPENYDYTF. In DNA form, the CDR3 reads TGTGCCAGCAGCCCCGGCCCGGAGAACTATGACTACACCTTC.

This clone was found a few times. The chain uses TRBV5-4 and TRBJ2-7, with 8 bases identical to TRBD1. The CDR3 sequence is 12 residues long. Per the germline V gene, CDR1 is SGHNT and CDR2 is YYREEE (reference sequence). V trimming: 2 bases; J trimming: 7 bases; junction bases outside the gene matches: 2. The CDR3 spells CASSFDRGEQYF. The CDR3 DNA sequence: TGTGCCAGCAGCTTTGACAGGGGAGAGCAGTACTTC.

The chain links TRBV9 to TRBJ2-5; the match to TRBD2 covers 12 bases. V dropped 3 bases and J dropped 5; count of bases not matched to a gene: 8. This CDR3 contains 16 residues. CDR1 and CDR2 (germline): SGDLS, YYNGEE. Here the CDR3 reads CASSGRTSGVRETQYF. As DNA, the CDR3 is TGTGCCAGCAGCGGCAGGACTAGCGGGGTGAGGGAGACCCAGTACTTC.

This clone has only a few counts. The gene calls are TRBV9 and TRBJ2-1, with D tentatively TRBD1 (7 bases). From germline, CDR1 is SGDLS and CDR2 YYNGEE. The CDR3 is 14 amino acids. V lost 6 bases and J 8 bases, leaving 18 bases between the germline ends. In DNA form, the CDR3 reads TGTGCCAGCACCTTCGGGGGAACAGGGGATGAGCAGTTCTTC. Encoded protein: CASTFGGTGDEQFF.

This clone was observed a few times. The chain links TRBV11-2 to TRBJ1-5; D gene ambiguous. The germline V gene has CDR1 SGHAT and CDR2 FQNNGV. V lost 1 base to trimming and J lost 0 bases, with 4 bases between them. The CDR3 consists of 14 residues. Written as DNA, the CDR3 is TGTGCCAGCAGCTTAGTCAGTAGCAATCAGCCCCAGCATTTT. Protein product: CASSLVSSNQPQHF.

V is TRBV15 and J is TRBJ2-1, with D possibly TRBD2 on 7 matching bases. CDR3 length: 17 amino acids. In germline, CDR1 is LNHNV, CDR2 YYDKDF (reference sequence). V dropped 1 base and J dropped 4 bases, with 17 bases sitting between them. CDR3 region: CATSRGSGGAGYNEQFF. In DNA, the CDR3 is TGTGCCACCAGCAGAGGGTCGGGGGGCGCGGGGTACAATGAGCAGTTCTTC.

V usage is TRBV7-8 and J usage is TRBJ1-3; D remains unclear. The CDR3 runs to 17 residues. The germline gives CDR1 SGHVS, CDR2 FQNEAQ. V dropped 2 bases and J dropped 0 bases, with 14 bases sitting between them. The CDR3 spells CASSLSSAGSSGNTIYF. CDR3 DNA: TGTGCCAGCAGCTTATCCTCCGCCGGGAGCTCTGGAAACACCATATATTTT.

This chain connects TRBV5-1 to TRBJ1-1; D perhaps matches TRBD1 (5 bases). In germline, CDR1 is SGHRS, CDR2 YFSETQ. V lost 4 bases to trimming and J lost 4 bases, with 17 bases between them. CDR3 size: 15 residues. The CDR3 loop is CASSLRDGRGTEAFF. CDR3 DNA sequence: TGCGCCAGCAGCCTCCGGGACGGGAGGGGCACTGAAGCTTTCTTT.